This T cell receptor (beta chain) was found in a study of regulatory T cells in long-lasting Graves disease. Findings and limits, study-wide: Persistent Graves' patients showed less TCR diversity than newly diagnosed ones. Newly diagnosed patients shared 850 to 1,000 public clonotypes; persistent patients shared some 2,600.

Germline CDR1 SEHNR, CDR2 FQNEAQ (reference sequence). The CDR3 has 13 residues. The V and J ends lost 1 base and 5 bases respectively, with 8 bases between them. Construction of the TCR beta libraries employed iRepertoire HTBI primers in conjunction with Arm-PCR of CDR3 regions. One entry per CDR3 protein, called by TCRdb with MiXCR from the multiplex PCR reads. Among approximately 210,000 distinct CDR3 sequences, approximately 20% were seen once, and the ten largest hold roughly 23%. Described time point: newly diagnosed GD, antithyroid drugs for less than 3 months. PBMCs were the source of the RNA used for TCR sequencing. EDTA tubes received about 8.2 milliliters of drawn peripheral blood. The sample holds many counts of this clonotype. The antigen is unknown.

Sequenced material: peripheral blood mononuclear cells (PBMCs), taken at new diagnosis, from a patient treated with antithyroid drugs. This clonotype was sampled from a female donor with Graves disease. V usage is TRBV7-9 and J usage is TRBJ1-1; tentatively, D is TRBD1 (5 bases). The CDR3 region has the DNA TGTGCCAGCAGCTTAGGACAGAAAACTGAAGCTTTCTTT. Translated: CASSLGQKTEAFF. Based on the CDR3 plus reference TRBV7-9 and TRBJ1-1, the full variable domain is DTGVSQNPRHKITKRGQNVTFRCDPISEHNRLYWYRQTLGQGPEFLTYFQNEAQLEKSRLLSDRFSAERPKGSFSTLEIQRTEQGDSAMYLCASSLGQKTEAFFGQGTRLTVV.